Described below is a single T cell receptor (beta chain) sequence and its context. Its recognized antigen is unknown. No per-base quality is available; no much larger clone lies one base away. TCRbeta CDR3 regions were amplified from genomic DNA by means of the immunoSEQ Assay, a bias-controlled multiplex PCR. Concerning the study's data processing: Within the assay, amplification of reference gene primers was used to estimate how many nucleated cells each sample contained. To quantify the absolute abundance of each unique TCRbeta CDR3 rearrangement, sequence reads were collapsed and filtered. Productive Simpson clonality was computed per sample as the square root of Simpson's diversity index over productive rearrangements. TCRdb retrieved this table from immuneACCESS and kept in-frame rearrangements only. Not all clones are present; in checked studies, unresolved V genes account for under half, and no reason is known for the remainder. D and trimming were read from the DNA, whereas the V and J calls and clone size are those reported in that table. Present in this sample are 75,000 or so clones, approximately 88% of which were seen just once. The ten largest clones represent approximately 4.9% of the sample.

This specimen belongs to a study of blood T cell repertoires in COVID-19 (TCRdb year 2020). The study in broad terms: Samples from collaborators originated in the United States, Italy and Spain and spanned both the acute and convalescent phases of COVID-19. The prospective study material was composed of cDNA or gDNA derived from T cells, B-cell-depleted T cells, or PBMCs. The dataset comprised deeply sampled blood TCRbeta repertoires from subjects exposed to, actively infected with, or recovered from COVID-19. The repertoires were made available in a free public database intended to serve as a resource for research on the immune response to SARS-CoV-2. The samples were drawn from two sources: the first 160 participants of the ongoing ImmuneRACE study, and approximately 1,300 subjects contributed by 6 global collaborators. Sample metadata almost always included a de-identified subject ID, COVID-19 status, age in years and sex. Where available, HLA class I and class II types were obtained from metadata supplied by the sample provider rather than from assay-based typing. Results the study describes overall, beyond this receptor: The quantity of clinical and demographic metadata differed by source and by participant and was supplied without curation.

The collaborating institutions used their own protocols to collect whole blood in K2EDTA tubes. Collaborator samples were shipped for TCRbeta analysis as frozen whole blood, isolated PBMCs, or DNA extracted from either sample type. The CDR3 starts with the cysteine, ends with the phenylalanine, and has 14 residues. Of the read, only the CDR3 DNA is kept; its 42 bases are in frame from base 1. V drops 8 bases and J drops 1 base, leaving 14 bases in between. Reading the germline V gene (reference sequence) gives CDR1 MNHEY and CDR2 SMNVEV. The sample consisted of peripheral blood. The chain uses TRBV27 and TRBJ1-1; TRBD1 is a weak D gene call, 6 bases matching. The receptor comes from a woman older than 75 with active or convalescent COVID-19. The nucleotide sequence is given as TGTGCCAGCGGGTCGCGGGGGCGGAACACTGAAGCTTTCTTT. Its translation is CASGSRGRNTEAFF.